The sequence of this T cell receptor beta chain was determined in a study of blood T cell repertoires in COVID-19. Overall study: PBMCs, B-cell-depleted T cells, or T cells provided the cDNA or gDNA that made up the material.

The repertoire was sequenced with immunoSEQ multiplex PCR; TCRdb's copy has only in-frame clones and lacks some. The sample consists of under 90,000 clones, about 80% of them appearing once. The CDR3 has 12 amino acids. Trimming took off 6 bases at V and 0 bases at J, with 3 bases between the two ends. The clonotype was recovered from a human donor in a cohort sampled during active COVID-19. The genes are TRBV12-3 or TRBV12-4 and TRBJ1-3; D is unresolved. The specimen sequenced was peripheral blood. DNA for the CDR3: TGTGCCAGCAGCCTCTCTGGAAACACCATATATTTT. The encoded protein is CASSLSGNTIYF.